This T cell receptor beta chain derives from a study of blood T cell repertoires in COVID-19. Study-wide context: COVID-19 samples from acute and convalescent phases originated in the United States, Italy and Spain.

Libraries were prepared by immunoSEQ multiplex PCR; TCRdb keeps only in-frame clonotypes and omits some of them. The sample lists fewer than 200,000 clones; 70% to 90% were seen once. Trimming took 3 bases from V and 7 from J, leaving 16 bases between them. The CDR3 is 14 amino acids. Germline CDR1 SGDLS, CDR2 YYNGEE. The chain employs TRBV9 and TRBJ1-1, with D uncertain. The receptor was isolated from a man in his 70s with active or convalescent COVID-19. The sample was peripheral blood. The CDR3 reads CASSAGLPRGEAFF. Here the CDR3 DNA reads TGTGCCAGCAGCGCAGGACTCCCCCGAGGTGAAGCTTTCTTT.